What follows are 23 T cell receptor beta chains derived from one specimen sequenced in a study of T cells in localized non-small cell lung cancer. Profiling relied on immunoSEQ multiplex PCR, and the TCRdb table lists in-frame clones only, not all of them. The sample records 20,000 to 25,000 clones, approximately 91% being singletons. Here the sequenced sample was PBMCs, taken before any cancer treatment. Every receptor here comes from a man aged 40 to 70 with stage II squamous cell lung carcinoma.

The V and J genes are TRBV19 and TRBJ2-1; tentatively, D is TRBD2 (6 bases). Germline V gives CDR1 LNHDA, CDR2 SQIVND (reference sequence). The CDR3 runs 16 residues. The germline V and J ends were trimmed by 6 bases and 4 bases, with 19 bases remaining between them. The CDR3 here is CASRSRVASEYNEQFF. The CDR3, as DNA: TGTGCCAGTAGATCCAGGGTGGCTAGCGAATACAATGAGCAGTTCTTC.

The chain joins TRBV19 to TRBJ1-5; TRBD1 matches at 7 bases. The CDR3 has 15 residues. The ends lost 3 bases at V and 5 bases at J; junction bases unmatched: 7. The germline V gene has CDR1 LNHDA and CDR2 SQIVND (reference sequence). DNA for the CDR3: TGTGCCAGTAGTATCTCCGGGACAGAGTATCAGCCCCAGCATTTT. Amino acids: CASSISGTEYQPQHF.

The CDR3 region is CASSLGQKETQYF. CDR3 nucleotides: TGTGCCAGCAGCTTAGGGCAGAAAGAGACCCAGTACTTC. This rearrangement joins TRBV11-2 to TRBJ2-5; D unresolved. Germline V gene lookup returns CDR1 SGHAT and CDR2 FQNNGV. Trimming took off 1 base at V and 3 bases at J, with 6 bases between the two ends. The CDR3 contains 13 residues.

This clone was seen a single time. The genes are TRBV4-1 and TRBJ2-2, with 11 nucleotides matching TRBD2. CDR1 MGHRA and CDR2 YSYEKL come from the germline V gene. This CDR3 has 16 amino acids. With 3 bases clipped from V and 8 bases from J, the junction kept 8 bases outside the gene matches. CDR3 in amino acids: CASSQDASGRTGELFF. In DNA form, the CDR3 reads TGCGCCAGCAGCCAGGATGCTAGCGGGAGGACTGGGGAGCTGTTTTTT.

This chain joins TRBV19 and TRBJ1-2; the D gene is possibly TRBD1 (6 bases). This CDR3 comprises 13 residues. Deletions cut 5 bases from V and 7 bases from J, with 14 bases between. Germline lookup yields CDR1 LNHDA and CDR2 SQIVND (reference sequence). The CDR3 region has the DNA TGTGCCAGTAGTCTATCGACAGGTCCTGGCTACACCTTC. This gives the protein CASSLSTGPGYTF.

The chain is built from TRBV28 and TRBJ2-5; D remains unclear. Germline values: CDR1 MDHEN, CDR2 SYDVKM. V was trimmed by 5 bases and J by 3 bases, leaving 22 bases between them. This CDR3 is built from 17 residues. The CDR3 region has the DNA TGTGCCAGCAGTCTTTCCTCCGGTCACCCTAGGGAAGAGACCCAGTACTTC. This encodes CASSLSSGHPREETQYF. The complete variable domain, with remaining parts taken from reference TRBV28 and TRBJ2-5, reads DVKVTQSSRYLVKRTGEKVFLECVQDMDHENMFWYRQDPGLGLRLIYFSYDVKMKEKGDIPEGYSVSREKKERFSLILESASTNQTSMYLCASSLSSGHPREETQYFGPGTRLLVL.

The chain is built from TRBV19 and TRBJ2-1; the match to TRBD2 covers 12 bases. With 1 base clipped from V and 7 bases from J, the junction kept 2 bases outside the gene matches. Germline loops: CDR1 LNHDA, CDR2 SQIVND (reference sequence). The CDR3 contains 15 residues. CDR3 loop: CASSIGTSGVNEQFF. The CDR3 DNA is TGTGCCAGTAGTATAGGGACTAGCGGGGTTAATGAGCAGTTCTTC.

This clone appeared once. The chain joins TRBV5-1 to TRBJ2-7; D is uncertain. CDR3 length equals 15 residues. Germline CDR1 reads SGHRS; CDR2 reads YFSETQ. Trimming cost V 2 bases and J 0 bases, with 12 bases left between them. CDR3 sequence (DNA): TGCGCCAGCAGCTTTTCAGGTTCCAGCTCCTACGAGCAGTACTTC. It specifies CASSFSGSSSYEQYF.

The CDR3 DNA is TGCGCCAGCAGTGAGGGTTTTACAGGGGCCCGCACCGGGGAGCTGTTTTTT. Residues: CASSEGFTGARTGELFF. V gene TRBV10-1 combines with J gene TRBJ2-2, with 7 positions matching TRBD1. The CDR3 loop spans 17 amino acids. The V gene's germline CDR1 is WNHNN and CDR2 SYGVQD (reference sequence). Unmatched junction bases numbered 10, after V lost 2 bases and J lost 4 bases.

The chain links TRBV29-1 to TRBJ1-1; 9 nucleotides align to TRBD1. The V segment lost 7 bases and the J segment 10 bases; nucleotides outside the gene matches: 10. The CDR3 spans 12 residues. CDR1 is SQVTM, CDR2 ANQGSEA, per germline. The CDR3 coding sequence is TGCAGCGCCGACAGGGGGACAGTTCGAGCTTTCTTT. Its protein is CSADRGTVRAFF.

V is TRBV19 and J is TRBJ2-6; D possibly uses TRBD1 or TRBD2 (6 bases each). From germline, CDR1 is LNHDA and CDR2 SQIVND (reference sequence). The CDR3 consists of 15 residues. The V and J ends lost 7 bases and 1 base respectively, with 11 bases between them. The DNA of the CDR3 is TGTGCCAGTAAGGAGGGGACATCTGGGGCCAACGTCCTGACTTTC. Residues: CASKEGTSGANVLTF.

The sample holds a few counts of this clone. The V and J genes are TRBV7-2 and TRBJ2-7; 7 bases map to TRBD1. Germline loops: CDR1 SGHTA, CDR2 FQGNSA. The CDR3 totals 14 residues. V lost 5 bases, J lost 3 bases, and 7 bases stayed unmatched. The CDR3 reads CASSPHRGFYEQYF. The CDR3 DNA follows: TGTGCCAGCAGCCCACACAGGGGATTCTACGAGCAGTACTTC. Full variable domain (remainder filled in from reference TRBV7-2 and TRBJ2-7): GAGVSQSPSNKVTEKGKDVELRCDPISGHTALYWYRQSLGQGLEFLIYFQGNSAPDKSGLPSDRFSAERTGGSVSTLTIQRTQQEDSAVYLCASSPHRGFYEQYFGPGTRLTVT.

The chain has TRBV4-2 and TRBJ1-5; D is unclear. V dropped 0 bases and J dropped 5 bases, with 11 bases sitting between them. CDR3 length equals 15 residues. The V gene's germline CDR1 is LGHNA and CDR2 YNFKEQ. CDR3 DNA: TGTGCCAGCAGCCAAGACTTGAGGGCGGATCAGCCCCAGCATTTT. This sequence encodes CASSQDLRADQPQHF.

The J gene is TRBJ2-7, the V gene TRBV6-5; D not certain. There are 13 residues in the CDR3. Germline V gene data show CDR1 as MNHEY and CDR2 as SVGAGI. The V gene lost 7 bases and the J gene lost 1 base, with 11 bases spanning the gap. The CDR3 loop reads CASTSPGSYEQYF. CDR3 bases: TGTGCCAGCACCTCGCCGGGTTCCTACGAGCAGTACTTC.

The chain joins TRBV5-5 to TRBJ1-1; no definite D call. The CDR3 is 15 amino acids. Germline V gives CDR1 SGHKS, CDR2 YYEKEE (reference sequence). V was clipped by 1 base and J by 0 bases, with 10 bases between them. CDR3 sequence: CASSLYARLNTEAFF. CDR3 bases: TGTGCCAGCAGCTTGTACGCCAGACTGAACACTGAAGCTTTCTTT.

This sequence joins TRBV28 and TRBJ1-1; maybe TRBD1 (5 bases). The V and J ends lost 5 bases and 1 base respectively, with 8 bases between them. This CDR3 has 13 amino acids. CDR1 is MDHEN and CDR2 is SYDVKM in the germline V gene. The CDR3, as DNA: TGTGCCAGCAGTGCGCAGGGGAACACTGAAGCTTTCTTT. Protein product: CASSAQGNTEAFF.

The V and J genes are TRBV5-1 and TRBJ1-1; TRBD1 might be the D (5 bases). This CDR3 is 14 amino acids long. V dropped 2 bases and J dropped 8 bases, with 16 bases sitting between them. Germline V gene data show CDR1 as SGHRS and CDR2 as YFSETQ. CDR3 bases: TGCGCCAGCAGCTTAATACCGGGACGCCAGGAAGCTTTCTTT. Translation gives CASSLIPGRQEAFF.

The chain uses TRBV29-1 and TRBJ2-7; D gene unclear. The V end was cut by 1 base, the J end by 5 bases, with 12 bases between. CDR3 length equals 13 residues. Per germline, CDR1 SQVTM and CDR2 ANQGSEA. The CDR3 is CSVEGLGFDEQYF. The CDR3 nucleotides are TGCAGCGTTGAAGGACTGGGCTTCGACGAGCAGTACTTC.

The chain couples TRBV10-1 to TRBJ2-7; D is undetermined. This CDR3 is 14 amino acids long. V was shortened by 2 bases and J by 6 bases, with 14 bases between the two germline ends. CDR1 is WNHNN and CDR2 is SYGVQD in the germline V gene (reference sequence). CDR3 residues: CASSEPGLDSEQYF. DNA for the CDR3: TGCGCCAGCAGTGAGCCTGGCCTAGATTCCGAGCAGTACTTC.

DNA of the CDR3: TGTGCCAGCAGCGCACCTTTGTCGCAGGGGCCCAGGGGGGATGAGCAGTTCTTC. This sequence encodes CASSAPLSQGPRGDEQFF. This sequence joins TRBV9 and TRBJ2-1; D possibly corresponds to TRBD1 (7 bases). CDR1 is SGDLS, CDR2 YYNGEE, per germline. Between the trimmed V and J ends, which lost 3 bases and 8 bases, there was a span of 27 bases. This CDR3 is 18 amino acids long.

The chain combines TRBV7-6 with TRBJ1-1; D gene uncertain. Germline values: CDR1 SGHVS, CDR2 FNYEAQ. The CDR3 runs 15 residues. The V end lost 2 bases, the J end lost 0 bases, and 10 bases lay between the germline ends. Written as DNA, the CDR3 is TGTGCCAGCAGCTTACGCCAAGGTTTGAACACTGAAGCTTTCTTT. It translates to CASSLRQGLNTEAFF.

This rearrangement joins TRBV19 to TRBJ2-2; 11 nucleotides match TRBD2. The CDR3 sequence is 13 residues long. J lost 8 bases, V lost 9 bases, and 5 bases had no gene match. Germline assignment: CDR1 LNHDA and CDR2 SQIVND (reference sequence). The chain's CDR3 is CASLLAGGGELFF. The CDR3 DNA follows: TGTGCCAGCCTTCTAGCGGGGGGAGGGGAGCTGTTTTTT.

CDR3 residues: CASRPRGGRKNEAFF. For the CDR3, the DNA is TGTGCCAGCAGGCCCCGGGGGGGGCGGAAGAATGAAGCTTTCTTT. The chain couples TRBV28 to TRBJ1-1, with a possible D match to TRBD1 (6 bases). The germline V gene has CDR1 MDHEN and CDR2 SYDVKM. The length of the CDR3 is 15 residues. The V end was cut by 6 bases, the J end by 7 bases, with 21 bases between.